The TCR beta chain under discussion was sequenced for a study of blood T cell repertoires in COVID-19 (dated by TCRdb to the early 2020s). Regarding the study in general: Samples from collaborators originated in the United States, Italy and Spain and spanned both the acute and convalescent phases of COVID-19. The material from the prospective study consisted of cDNA or gDNA derived from T cells, B-cell-depleted T cells, or PBMCs. Deeply sampled blood TCRbeta repertoires from subjects exposed to, actively infected with, or recovered from COVID-19 were included in the dataset. The repertoires were made available in a free public database intended to serve as a resource for research on the immune response to SARS-CoV-2. Samples were obtained from the ongoing ImmuneRACE study (first 160 participants) and from 1,000 to 1,500 subjects provided by 6 global collaborators. A de-identified subject ID, COVID-19 status, age in years and sex were almost always included in the sample metadata. HLA class I and class II types, where available, came from metadata supplied by the sample provider rather than from assay-based typing.

Each collaborating institution followed its own protocols to collect whole blood in K2EDTA tubes. For TCRbeta analysis, collaborators shipped samples in one of three forms: frozen whole blood, isolated PBMCs, or DNA extracted from either of those sample types. TCRbeta CDR3 regions were amplified from genomic DNA by means of the immunoSEQ Assay, a bias-controlled multiplex PCR. Turning to the authors' computational methods: Within the assay, amplification of reference gene primers was used to estimate how many nucleated cells each sample contained. Sequence reads were collapsed and filtered to measure the absolute abundance of every unique TCRbeta CDR3 rearrangement. For each sample, productive Simpson clonality was calculated as the square root of Simpson's diversity index across productive rearrangements. Here the immuneACCESS table is served through TCRdb, limited to in-frame sequences with V and J called. Missing clones are a known gap in these copies; in checked studies unresolved V genes cover under half, and the rest lacks a known reason. V, J and clone size were drawn from that table, and D and trimming were deduced from the DNA. The sample includes about 220,000 clones, with 70% to 90% observed a single time. The top ten constitute roughly 13% of the sample.

Comment on this clone: Its antigen remains unidentified. No qualities accompany the bases; no much larger clone lies one base away.

Summary of the overall study and its limitations: How much clinical and demographic metadata was included differed by source and by participant, and the metadata was provided uncurated.

The CDR3 measures 16 amino acids from cysteine to phenylalanine. This entry keeps only the CDR3 DNA: 48 bases, framed from base 1. The germline V gene yields SGDLS for CDR1 and YYNGEE for CDR2. Trimmed from V: 1 base; trimmed from J: 2 bases; junction bases lacking a gene match: 5. Specimen: peripheral blood. The rearranged chain carries TRBV9 and TRBJ1-5, with 8 bases in between that match TRBD1. The source of this sequence is a human donor in a cohort sampled during active COVID-19. CDR3 reads: CASSVHPGQGNQPQHF. The DNA reads as follows: TGTGCCAGCAGCGTACATCCGGGACAGGGCAATCAGCCCCAGCATTTT.